The entry below gives a single T cell receptor beta chain sequence along with its context. The data were taken from a study of cytomegalovirus exposure and HLA in healthy donors. This CDR3 is built from 18 residues. V gave up 0 bases and J gave up 0 bases; unmatched junction bases: 6. Germline V gives CDR1 SGHRS, CDR2 YFSETQ. Profiled with immunoSEQ multiplex PCR; TCRdb holds only in-frame clones, not every one. The sample lists under 250,000 clones; 80% to 85% were seen once. Separation from the roughly 690-subject first cohort characterized the roughly 130-subject validation cohort, to which the donors belonged.

Specimen: PBMCs. The sequence came from a woman in her twenties or thirties in good health and CMV-seronegative. This sequence joins TRBV5-1 and TRBJ2-5; TRBD2 matches at 12 bases. The CDR3 nucleotides are TGCGCCAGCAGCTTGGGGGCTAGCGGGAGGGCCTACCAAGAGACCCAGTACTTC. Translated, it gives CASSLGASGRAYQETQYF.